The 6 T cell receptor beta chains listed next were all sequenced from one sample in a study of shared T cell receptors in the human thymus. Produced via immunoSEQ multiplex PCR; TCRdb's table is partial and in-frame only. The sample yields hundreds of thousands of clones, roughly 90% seen once. This sample also belongs to another study, concerning human thymus T cells.

Sequencing used thymocytes. The receptor source for this set is a boy under two years old with a congenital heart defect.

This chain links TRBV29-1 with TRBJ1-2; perhaps TRBD1 as D (5 bases). Germline V gives CDR1 SQVTM, CDR2 ANQGSEA. The CDR3 totals 11 residues. V shed 7 bases and J shed 6 bases, with 12 bases lying between them. The DNA for the CDR3 is TGCAGCGGGGCGGGGGGGGATGGCTACACCTTC. As protein: CSGAGGDGYTF.

This rearrangement joins TRBV28 to TRBJ2-1; TRBD2 aligns across 9 bases. CDR3 length equals 16 residues. CDR1 is MDHEN and CDR2 is SYDVKM in the germline V gene. J was trimmed by 2 bases and V by 4 bases; bases with no gene match: 6. The CDR3 spells CASSSTLAGAYNEQFF. DNA for the CDR3: TGTGCCAGCAGTTCGACTTTAGCGGGAGCCTACAATGAGCAGTTCTTC.

This clone was detected once. The chain is built from TRBV25-1 and TRBJ1-2, with a possible D match to TRBD1 (5 bases). Trimming cost V 0 bases and J 7 bases, with 18 bases left between them. Looked up from germline, CDR1 is MGHDK and CDR2 is SYGVNS. The CDR3 runs to 16 residues. CDR3 sequence: CASSEYIPGQGGGYTF. CDR3 nucleotide sequence: TGTGCCAGCAGTGAATATATTCCCGGCCAGGGCGGTGGCTACACCTTC.

This chain connects TRBV4-3 to TRBJ2-7; perhaps TRBD2 as D (6 bases). This CDR3 is built from 14 residues. Germline CDR1 reads LGHNA; CDR2 reads YSLEER. V lost 0 bases and J 7 bases, leaving 13 bases between the germline ends. The DNA for the CDR3 is TGCGCCAGCAGCCAAGAGCGACTAGGTTATGAGCAGTACTTC. Translation gives CASSQERLGYEQYF.

This chain links TRBV4-3 with TRBJ2-7, with TRBD2 identical over 7 bases. Germline V gene data show CDR1 as LGHNA and CDR2 as YSLEER. Trimming removed 4 bases from V and 0 bases from J; junction bases left unmatched: 9. CDR3 length equals 16 residues. CDR3 nucleotide sequence: TGCGCCAGCAGCCTGACTACGGGACTAAACTCCTACGAGCAGTACTTC. Amino acids: CASSLTTGLNSYEQYF.

This rearrangement joins TRBV7-6 to TRBJ1-4, with 7 bases aligning to TRBD1. The CDR3 runs to 15 residues. Trimming at V came to 5 bases and at J to 7 bases, leaving 10 bases not matched to a gene. Germline CDR1 reads SGHVS; CDR2 reads FNYEAQ. The CDR3 here is CASSTSQGIAEKLFF. DNA for the CDR3: TGTGCCAGCAGCACGTCACAGGGGATAGCTGAAAAACTGTTTTTT.